The 10 T cell receptor beta chains below were found in one sample sequenced in a study of blood T cells in healthy people across ages. A second roughly 7 to 12 cycle PCR used barcoded and J-beta primers. TCRdb re-derived calls from the 5' RACE reads in MiXCR, one entry per CDR3 protein. The sample includes 700,000 or so distinct CDR3 sequences, around a fifth of them seen just once. Sequencing input: blood. The receptor set was obtained from a man in his sixties or seventies in good health.

This rearrangement joins TRBV5-1 to TRBJ2-5; 9 bases map to TRBD2. This CDR3 has 16 amino acids. Germline V gene sequence: CDR1 SGHRS, CDR2 YFSETQ. The V and J ends lost 5 bases and 1 base, in that order; junction bases with no gene match: 9. The CDR3 bases are TGCGCCAGCAGACCGACTAGCGGAGTATCCCAAGAGACCCAGTACTTC. Protein sequence: CASRPTSGVSQETQYF.

This clonotype was detected only a few times. The chain carries TRBV29-1 and TRBJ2-3; no definite D call. The CDR3 is made up of 11 amino acids. The germline V and J ends were trimmed by 7 bases and 2 bases, with 7 bases remaining between them. Germline CDR1 SQVTM, CDR2 ANQGSEA. The DNA for the CDR3 is TGCAGCGGACTGCACACAGATACGCAGTATTTT. Its protein product is CSGLHTDTQYF.

This clonotype was seen a handful of times. The chain employs TRBV7-9 and TRBJ2-3; D tentatively reads TRBD1 or TRBD2 (8 bases each). The CDR3 extends over 15 amino acids. The germline V gene encodes CDR1 SEHNR and CDR2 FQNEAQ (reference sequence). Trimming stripped 1 base from V and 6 bases from J, with 14 bases between. CDR3 protein: CASSLVAGQVDTQYF. For the CDR3, the DNA is TGTGCCAGCAGCTTAGTAGCGGGACAGGTGGATACGCAGTATTTT.

CDR3 sequence (DNA): TGTGCCAGCAGTTCCCATGCGGCCCAGCCCCAGCATTTT. Translating gives CASSSHAAQPQHF. The chain joins TRBV12-3 or TRBV12-4 to TRBJ1-5; no clear D gene. CDR3 length: 13 amino acids. V lost 4 bases and J 7 bases, leaving 11 bases between the germline ends.

This clonotype was counted between two and nine times. The CDR3 DNA reads TGCAGTGCTAGCTTACAGGGGGCGCGAACCGGGGAGCTGTTTTTT. This sequence encodes CSASLQGARTGELFF. The chain is built from TRBV20-1 and TRBJ2-2, with 9 bases lining up with TRBD1. The CDR3 has 15 amino acids. V was pared by 3 bases and J by 5 bases, with 7 bases of the junction left unmatched. CDR1 and CDR2 (germline): DFQATT, SNEGSKA (reference sequence).

This chain joins TRBV29-1 and TRBJ1-2; tentatively, D is TRBD1 (6 bases). Per germline, CDR1 SQVTM and CDR2 ANQGSEA. The CDR3 is made up of 15 amino acids. V dropped 0 bases and J dropped 6 bases, with 17 bases sitting between them. CDR3 sequence: CSVEDFRTVEHGYTF. The CDR3 DNA reads as TGCAGCGTTGAAGATTTCCGGACAGTGGAGCATGGCTACACCTTC.

This clonotype has a handful of counts. The chain joins TRBV12-3 or TRBV12-4 to TRBJ2-1; tentatively, D is TRBD2 (7 bases). The CDR3 is 18 amino acids. Trimming left V 6 bases short and J 5 bases short, with 26 bases between. The CDR3 reads CASSILRWGRERDNEQFF. The CDR3 DNA reads TGTGCCAGCAGCATACTTAGATGGGGGCGGGAGAGGGACAATGAGCAGTTCTTC.

The rearrangement links TRBV5-1 to TRBJ1-1, with D hard to call. CDR1 is SGHRS, CDR2 YFSETQ, per germline. The CDR3 has 13 residues. V gave up 6 bases and J gave up 0 bases, with 9 bases separating them. CDR3 nucleotides: TGCGCCAGCAAGAGTAGGATGAACACTGAAGCTTTCTTT. Translating it yields CASKSRMNTEAFF.

The CDR3 DNA follows: TGCAGTGCTAGATCACGACAGGAGCAGTACTTC. Its protein product is CSARSRQEQYF. The chain couples TRBV20-1 to TRBJ2-5; D possibly corresponds to TRBD1 (6 bases). V was clipped by 2 bases and J by 11 bases, with 12 bases between them. The CDR3 loop spans 11 amino acids. Germline loops: CDR1 DFQATT, CDR2 SNEGSKA (reference sequence).

There are a few counts of this clonotype. The gene calls are TRBV20-1 and TRBJ2-5; 10 bases fit TRBD2. The ends lost 6 bases at V and 2 bases at J; junction bases unmatched: 6. Germline V gene data show CDR1 as DFQATT and CDR2 as SNEGSKA (reference sequence). The CDR3 runs to 14 residues. This CDR3 reads CSATHSGGQETQYF. CDR3 bases: TGCAGTGCCACCCATAGCGGGGGGCAAGAGACCCAGTACTTC.